Sequencing of this T cell receptor (beta chain) was carried out in a study of pediatric ulcerative colitis. Rectal tissue came from one to two pinch biopsies taken at colonoscopy. Study-wide results and limits: Blood-rectal clonal overlap within each person was significantly higher in ulcerative colitis patients than controls.

As concerns this clone: Antigen: not known.

Sequencing used immunoSEQ multiplex PCR; TCRdb keeps in-frame clones, though not all of them. Counted here are 30,000 to 40,000 clones, roughly three quarters occurring once; the ten biggest clones make up under 1.2%. The specimen sequenced was gut tissue. The receptor was derived from a boy aged 5-17 years with mild ulcerative colitis.

The CDR3 loop is CATSTAWTDTQYF. CDR3 in DNA: TGTGCCACCAGTACCGCGTGGACAGATACGCAGTATTTT. The chain combines TRBV15 with TRBJ2-3; D remains unclear. CDR1 and CDR2 from the germline V gene are LNHNV and YYDKDF (reference sequence). The CDR3 consists of 13 residues. Trimming removed 6 bases from V and 3 bases from J, with 10 bases in between.